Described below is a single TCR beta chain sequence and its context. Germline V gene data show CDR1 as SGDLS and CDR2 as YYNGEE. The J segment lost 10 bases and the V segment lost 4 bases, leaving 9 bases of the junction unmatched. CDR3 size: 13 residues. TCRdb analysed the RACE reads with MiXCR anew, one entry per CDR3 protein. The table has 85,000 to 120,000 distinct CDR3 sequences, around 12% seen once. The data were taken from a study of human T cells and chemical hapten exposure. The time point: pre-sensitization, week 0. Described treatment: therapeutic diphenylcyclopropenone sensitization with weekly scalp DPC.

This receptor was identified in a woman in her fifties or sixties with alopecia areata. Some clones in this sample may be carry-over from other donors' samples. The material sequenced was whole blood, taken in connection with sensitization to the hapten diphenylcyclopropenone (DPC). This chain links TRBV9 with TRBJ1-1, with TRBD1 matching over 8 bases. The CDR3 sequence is CASSLADRVRAFF. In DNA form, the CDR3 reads TGTGCCAGCAGCTTAGCGGACAGGGTACGAGCTTTCTTT.